This TCR beta chain was sequenced during a study of blood T cell repertoires in COVID-19. Profiling relied on immunoSEQ multiplex PCR, and the TCRdb table lists in-frame clones only, not all of them. Of about 110,000 clones listed, 75% to 90% are singletons. Germline V gene sequence: CDR1 MNHNY, CDR2 SVGAGI (reference sequence). The CDR3 sequence is 18 residues long. Trimming took 5 bases from V and 2 from J; bases not matched to a gene: 16. This receptor was identified in a man between 65 and 80 years old with acute or convalescent COVID-19. Sequencing input: peripheral blood. This chain connects TRBV6-6 to TRBJ2-7, with 9 positions matching TRBD1. The CDR3 coding sequence is TGTGCCAGCAGTCCCCTTCTGGGGGCGGGGACAGGGACCTACGAGCAGTACTTC. The encoded protein is CASSPLLGAGTGTYEQYF.